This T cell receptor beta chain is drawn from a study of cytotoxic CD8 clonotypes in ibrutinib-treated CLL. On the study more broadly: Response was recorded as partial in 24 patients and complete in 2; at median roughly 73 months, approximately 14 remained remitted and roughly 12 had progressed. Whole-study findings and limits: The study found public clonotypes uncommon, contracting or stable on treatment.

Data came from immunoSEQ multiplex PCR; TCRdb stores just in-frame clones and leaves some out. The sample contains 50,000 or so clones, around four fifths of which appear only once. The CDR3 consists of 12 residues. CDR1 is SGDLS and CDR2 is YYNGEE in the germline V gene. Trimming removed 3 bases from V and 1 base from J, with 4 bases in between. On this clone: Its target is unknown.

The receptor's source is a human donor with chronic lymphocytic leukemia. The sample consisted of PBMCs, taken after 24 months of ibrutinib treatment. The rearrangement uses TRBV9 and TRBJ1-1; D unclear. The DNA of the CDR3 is TGTGCCAGCAGCGGCACGAACACTGAAGCTTTCTTT. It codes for CASSGTNTEAFF.